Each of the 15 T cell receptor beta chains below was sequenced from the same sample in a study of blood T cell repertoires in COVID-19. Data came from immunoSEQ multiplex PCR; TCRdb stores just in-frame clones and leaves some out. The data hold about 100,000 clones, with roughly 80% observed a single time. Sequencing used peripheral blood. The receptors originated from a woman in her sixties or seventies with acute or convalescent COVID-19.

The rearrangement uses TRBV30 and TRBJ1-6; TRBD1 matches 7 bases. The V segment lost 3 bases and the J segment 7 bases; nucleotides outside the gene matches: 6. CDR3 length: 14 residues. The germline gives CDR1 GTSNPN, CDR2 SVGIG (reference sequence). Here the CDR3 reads CAWRWDSPNSPLHF. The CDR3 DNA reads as TGTGCCTGGAGATGGGACAGCCCCAATTCACCCCTCCACTTT. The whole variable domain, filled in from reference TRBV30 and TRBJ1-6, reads SQTIHQWPATLVQPVGSPLSLECTVEGTSNPNLYWYRQAAGRGLQLLFYSVGIGQISSEVPQNLSASRPQDRQFILSSKKLLLSDSGFYLCAWRWDSPNSPLHFGNGTRLTVT.

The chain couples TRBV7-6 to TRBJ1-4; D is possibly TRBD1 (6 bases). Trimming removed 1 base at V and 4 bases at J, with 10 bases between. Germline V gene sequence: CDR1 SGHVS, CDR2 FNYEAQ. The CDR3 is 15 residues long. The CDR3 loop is CASSLGGGLNEKLFF. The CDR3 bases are TGTGCCAGCAGCTTAGGCGGGGGGCTTAATGAAAAACTGTTTTTT.

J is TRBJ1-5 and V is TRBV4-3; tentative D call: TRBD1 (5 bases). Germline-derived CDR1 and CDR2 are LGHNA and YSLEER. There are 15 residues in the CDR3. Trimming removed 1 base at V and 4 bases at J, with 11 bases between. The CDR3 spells CASSQVLGTNQPQHF. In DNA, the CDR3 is TGCGCCAGCAGCCAAGTTTTGGGGACTAATCAGCCCCAGCATTTT.

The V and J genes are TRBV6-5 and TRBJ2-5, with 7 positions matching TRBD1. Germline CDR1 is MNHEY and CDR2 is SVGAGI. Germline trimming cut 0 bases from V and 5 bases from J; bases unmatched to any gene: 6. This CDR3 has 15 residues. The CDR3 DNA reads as TGTGCCAGCAGTTACTCTAGACAGGGCCTGGAGACCCAGTACTTC. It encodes CASSYSRQGLETQYF.

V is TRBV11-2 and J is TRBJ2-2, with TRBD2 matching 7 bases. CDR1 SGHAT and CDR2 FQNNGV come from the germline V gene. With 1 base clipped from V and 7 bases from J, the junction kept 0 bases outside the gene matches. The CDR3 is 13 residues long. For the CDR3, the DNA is TGTGCCAGCAGCTTAGCGGGGGGCGGGGAGCTGTTTTTT. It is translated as CASSLAGGGELFF.

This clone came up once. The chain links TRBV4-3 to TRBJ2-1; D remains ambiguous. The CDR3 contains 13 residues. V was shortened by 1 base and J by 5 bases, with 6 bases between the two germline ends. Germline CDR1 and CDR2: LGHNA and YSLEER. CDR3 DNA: TGCGCCAGCAGCCAAGGGCTGAACAATGAGCAGTTCTTC. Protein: CASSQGLNNEQFF.

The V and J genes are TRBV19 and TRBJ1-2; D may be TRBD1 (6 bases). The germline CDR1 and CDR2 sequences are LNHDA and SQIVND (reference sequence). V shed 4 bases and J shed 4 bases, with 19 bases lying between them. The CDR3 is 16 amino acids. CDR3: CASSNYKHQGSYGYTF. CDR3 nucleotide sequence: TGTGCCAGTAGTAATTATAAACATCAGGGGAGCTATGGCTACACCTTC.

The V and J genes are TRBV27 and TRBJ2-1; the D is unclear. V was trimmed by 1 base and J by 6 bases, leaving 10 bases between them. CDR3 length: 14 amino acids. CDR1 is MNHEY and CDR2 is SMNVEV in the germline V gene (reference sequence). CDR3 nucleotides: TGTGCCAGCAGTTTATGGCTTGCCGCCAATGAGCAGTTCTTC. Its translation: CASSLWLAANEQFF.

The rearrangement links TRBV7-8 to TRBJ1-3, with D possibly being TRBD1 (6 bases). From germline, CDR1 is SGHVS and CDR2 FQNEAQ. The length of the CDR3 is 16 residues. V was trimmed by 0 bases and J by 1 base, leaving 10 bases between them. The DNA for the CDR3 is TGTGCCAGCAGCTTAGCAGGGCAGGGGTCTGGAAACACCATATATTTT. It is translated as CASSLAGQGSGNTIYF.

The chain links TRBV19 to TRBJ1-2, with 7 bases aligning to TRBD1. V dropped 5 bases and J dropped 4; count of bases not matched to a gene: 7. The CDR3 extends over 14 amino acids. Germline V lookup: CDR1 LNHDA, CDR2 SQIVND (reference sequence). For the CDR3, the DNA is TGTGCCAGTAGTCCCGACAGGGCCCCCTATGGCTACACCTTC. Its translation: CASSPDRAPYGYTF.

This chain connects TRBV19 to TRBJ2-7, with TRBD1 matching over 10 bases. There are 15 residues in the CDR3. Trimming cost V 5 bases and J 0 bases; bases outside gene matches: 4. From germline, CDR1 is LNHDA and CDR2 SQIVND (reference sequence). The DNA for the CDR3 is TGTGCCAGTAGTCTCGGACAGGGGGGCTCCTACGAGCAGTACGTC. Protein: CASSLGQGGSYEQYV.

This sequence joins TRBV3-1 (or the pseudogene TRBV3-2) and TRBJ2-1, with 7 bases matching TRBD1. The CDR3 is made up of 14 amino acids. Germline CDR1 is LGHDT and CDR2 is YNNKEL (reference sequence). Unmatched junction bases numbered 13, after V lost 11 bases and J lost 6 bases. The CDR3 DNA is TGTGCCCGCCCGGAAGAGGGGGCCACCAATGAGCAGTTCTTC. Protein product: CARPEEGATNEQFF.

The CDR3 DNA follows: TGTGCCAGCAGCTTAACGGGAGGGTTCCATGGCTACACCTTC. It translates to CASSLTGGFHGYTF. The genes are TRBV11-2 and TRBJ1-2; D gene uncertain. Trimming pared 2 bases from V and 6 bases from J, leaving 13 bases between. CDR1 and CDR2 (germline): SGHAT, FQNNGV. There are 14 residues in the CDR3.

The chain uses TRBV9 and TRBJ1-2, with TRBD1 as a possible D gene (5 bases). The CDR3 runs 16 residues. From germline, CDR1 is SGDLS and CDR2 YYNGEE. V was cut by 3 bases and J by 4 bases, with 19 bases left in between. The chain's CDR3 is CASSATGRASIYGYTF. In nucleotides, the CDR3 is TGTGCCAGCAGCGCAACAGGTCGGGCATCCATCTATGGCTACACCTTC.

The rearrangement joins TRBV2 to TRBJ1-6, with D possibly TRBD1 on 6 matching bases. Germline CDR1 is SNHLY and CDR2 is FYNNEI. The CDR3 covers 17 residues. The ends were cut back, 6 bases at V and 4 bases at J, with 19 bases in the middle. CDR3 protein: CASSGASTGTYNSPLHF. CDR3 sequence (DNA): TGTGCCAGCAGCGGCGCGTCGACAGGAACTTATAATTCACCCCTCCACTTT.